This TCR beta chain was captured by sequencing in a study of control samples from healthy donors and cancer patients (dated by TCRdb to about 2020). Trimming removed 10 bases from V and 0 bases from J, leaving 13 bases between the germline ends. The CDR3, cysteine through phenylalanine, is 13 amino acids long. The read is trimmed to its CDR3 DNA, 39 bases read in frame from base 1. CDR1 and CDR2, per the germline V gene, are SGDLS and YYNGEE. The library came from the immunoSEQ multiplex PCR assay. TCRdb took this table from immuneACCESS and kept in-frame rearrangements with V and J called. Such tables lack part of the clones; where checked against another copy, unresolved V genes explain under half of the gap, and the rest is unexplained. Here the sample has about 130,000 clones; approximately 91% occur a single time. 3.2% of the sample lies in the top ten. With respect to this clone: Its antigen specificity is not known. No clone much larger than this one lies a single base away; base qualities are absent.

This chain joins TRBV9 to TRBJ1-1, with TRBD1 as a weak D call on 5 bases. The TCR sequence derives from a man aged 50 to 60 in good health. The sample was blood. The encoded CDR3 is CAWRGELNTEAFF. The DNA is TGTGCCTGGCGGGGGGAATTGAACACTGAAGCTTTCTTT.